The rows below give T cell receptor beta chains drawn from one sample of a study of T cells in tumors after PD-1 blockade. Produced via immunoSEQ multiplex PCR; TCRdb's table is partial and in-frame only. The repertoire holds tens of thousands of clones, 74% seen once, with approximately 4.5% in the top ten. The sample here was PBMCs, taken after anti-PD-1 treatment. These receptors all come from a human donor with basal cell carcinoma. Both conserved end residues are part of each CDR3. D genes are given only for firm matches. The size entry is marked missing in some rows and otherwise reads once, few, many or a size class.

cdr3_length: 16; j_call: TRBJ1-5; v_call: TRBV5-4; clone_size: -; d_call: -; cdr3_nt: TGTGCCAGCAGCTTGGGACCTCTAGACGGCAATCAGCCCCAGCATTTT; cdr3_aa: CASSLGPLDGNQPQHF
cdr3_length: 15; j_call: TRBJ1-2; v_call: TRBV30; clone_size: few; d_call: -; cdr3_nt: TGTGCCTGGAGGGCACGACGGTCATCGCCCTATGGCTACACCTTC; cdr3_aa: CAWRARRSSPYGYTF
cdr3_length: 15; j_call: TRBJ2-1; v_call: TRBV6-1; clone_size: few; d_call: -; cdr3_nt: TGTGCCAGCAGTGAAGGGGGTAGCTCCTACAATGAGCAGTTCTTC; cdr3_aa: CASSEGGSSYNEQFF
cdr3_length: 16; j_call: TRBJ1-6; v_call: TRBV4-1; clone_size: few; d_call: -; cdr3_nt: TGCGCCAGCAGCCAGGGACGGACCTTTCGCAATTCACCCCTCCACTTT; cdr3_aa: CASSQGRTFRNSPLHF
cdr3_length: 15; j_call: TRBJ1-5; v_call: TRBV10-3; clone_size: few; d_call: -; cdr3_nt: TGTGCCATCAGTGAGTCCGGGGTGGGCAATCAGCCCCAGCATTTT; cdr3_aa: CAISESGVGNQPQHF
cdr3_length: 13; j_call: TRBJ2-1; v_call: TRBV6-5; clone_size: -; d_call: TRBD2; cdr3_nt: TGTGCCAGCAGTCTTCGGGGGGGCAATGAGCAGTTCTTC; cdr3_aa: CASSLRGGNEQFF
cdr3_length: 12; j_call: TRBJ2-7; v_call: TRBV5-6; clone_size: -; d_call: -; cdr3_nt: TGTGCCAGCAGCTCGTTCTCCTACGAGCAGTACTTC; cdr3_aa: CASSSFSYEQYF
cdr3_length: 17; j_call: TRBJ2-5; v_call: TRBV3-1/TRBV3-2; clone_size: few; d_call: -; cdr3_nt: TGTGCCAGCAGCCAAGATCGAGAAGGCGGGGTCAGGGAGACCCAGTACTTC; cdr3_aa: CASSQDREGGVRETQYF
cdr3_length: 14; j_call: TRBJ2-2; v_call: TRBV19; clone_size: few; d_call: -; cdr3_nt: TGTGCCAGTAGTGCCCAATCCGGGACCGGGGAGCTGTTTTTT; cdr3_aa: CASSAQSGTGELFF
cdr3_length: 18; j_call: TRBJ2-3; v_call: TRBV28; clone_size: -; d_call: TRBD2; cdr3_nt: TGTGCCAGCAATCCGGGACTAGCGGGGGGCATTAGCACAGATACGCAGTATTTT; cdr3_aa: CASNPGLAGGISTDTQYF
cdr3_length: 15; j_call: TRBJ2-1; v_call: TRBV9; clone_size: -; d_call: TRBD1; cdr3_nt: TGTGCCAGCAGCGTAGGCGGGACAGGGAGGGATGAGCAGTTCTTC; cdr3_aa: CASSVGGTGRDEQFF
cdr3_length: 13; j_call: TRBJ1-6; v_call: TRBV28; clone_size: -; d_call: -; cdr3_nt: TGTGCCAGCAGTTTTCCGGCCGGGGGACCCCTCCACTTT; cdr3_aa: CASSFPAGGPLHF
cdr3_length: 13; j_call: TRBJ2-5; v_call: TRBV5-1; clone_size: -; d_call: -; cdr3_nt: TGCGCCAGCAGATATATGGATCAAGAGACCCAGTACTTC; cdr3_aa: CASRYMDQETQYF
cdr3_length: 13; j_call: TRBJ1-4; v_call: TRBV7-2; clone_size: -; d_call: -; cdr3_nt: TGTGCCAGCACTTTAGGGAGTAATGAAAAACTGTTTTTT; cdr3_aa: CASTLGSNEKLFF
cdr3_length: 17; j_call: TRBJ2-1; v_call: TRBV6-1; clone_size: -; d_call: TRBD2; cdr3_nt: TGTGCCAGCAGTGAATTTCTAGCGGGGGGGAACTACAATGAGCAGTTCTTC; cdr3_aa: CASSEFLAGGNYNEQFF
cdr3_length: 15; j_call: TRBJ1-1; v_call: TRBV7-2; clone_size: few; d_call: -; cdr3_nt: TGTGCCAGCAGCTTAGACGGCCGGCAGAACACTGAAGCTTTCTTT; cdr3_aa: CASSLDGRQNTEAFF
cdr3_length: 15; j_call: TRBJ2-1; v_call: TRBV9; clone_size: -; d_call: TRBD2; cdr3_nt: TGTGCCAGCAGCGAGGGAGCGGGGGGTTACAATGAGCAGTTCTTC; cdr3_aa: CASSEGAGGYNEQFF
cdr3_length: 14; j_call: TRBJ1-6; v_call: TRBV18; clone_size: few; d_call: -; cdr3_nt: TGTGCCAGCTCCGGGGGAAATTATAATTCACCCCTCCACTTT; cdr3_aa: CASSGGNYNSPLHF
cdr3_length: 13; j_call: TRBJ1-5; v_call: TRBV19; clone_size: -; d_call: -; cdr3_nt: TGTGCCAGTAGACCAGGGGGCAATCAGCCCCAGCATTTT; cdr3_aa: CASRPGGNQPQHF
cdr3_length: 14; j_call: TRBJ2-7; v_call: TRBV5-1; clone_size: once; d_call: -; cdr3_nt: TGCGCCAGCAGCCTGGGACTTACCGGGTACGAGCAGTACTTC; cdr3_aa: CASSLGLTGYEQYF
cdr3_length: 13; j_call: TRBJ1-5; v_call: TRBV6-1; clone_size: -; d_call: -; cdr3_nt: TGTGCCAGCAGTGATAACAGCAATCAGCCCCAGCATTTT; cdr3_aa: CASSDNSNQPQHF
cdr3_length: 12; j_call: TRBJ2-7; v_call: TRBV10-3; clone_size: -; d_call: -; cdr3_nt: TGTGCCATCAGTGAGTCCACCACCGAGCAGTACTTC; cdr3_aa: CAISESTTEQYF
cdr3_length: 15; j_call: TRBJ2-2; v_call: TRBV7-9; clone_size: -; d_call: -; cdr3_nt: TGTGCCAGCAGCTTCATTCGGGGAGAGGACGGGGAGCTGTTTTTT; cdr3_aa: CASSFIRGEDGELFF
cdr3_length: 13; j_call: TRBJ2-1; v_call: TRBV27; clone_size: -; d_call: -; cdr3_nt: TGTGCCAGCAGTTACGAGGGGGGCGGGGAGCAGTTCTTC; cdr3_aa: CASSYEGGGEQFF
cdr3_length: 15; j_call: TRBJ1-1; v_call: TRBV6-5; clone_size: -; d_call: -; cdr3_nt: TGTGCCTGCAGTCCCCAGGTGGAGGCGAACACTGAAGCTTTCTTT; cdr3_aa: CACSPQVEANTEAFF
cdr3_length: 16; j_call: TRBJ1-6; v_call: TRBV16; clone_size: -; d_call: -; cdr3_nt: TGTGCCAGCAGCCAATCATCCGGGGCCAGGAATTCACCCCTCCACTTT; cdr3_aa: CASSQSSGARNSPLHF
cdr3_length: 13; j_call: TRBJ2-1; v_call: TRBV7-2; clone_size: -; d_call: -; cdr3_nt: TGTGCCAGCAGCTTACCTTATAGAAATGAGCAGTTCTTC; cdr3_aa: CASSLPYRNEQFF
cdr3_length: 14; j_call: TRBJ1-1; v_call: TRBV7-2; clone_size: -; d_call: -; cdr3_nt: TGTGCCAGCAGCTTAGGTCAGGGATCCACTGAAGCTTTCTTT; cdr3_aa: CASSLGQGSTEAFF
cdr3_length: 15; j_call: TRBJ1-3; v_call: TRBV10-3; clone_size: few; d_call: -; cdr3_nt: TGTGCCACTATGAGAGGGGACACTCCTGGAAACACCATATATTTT; cdr3_aa: CATMRGDTPGNTIYF
cdr3_length: 14; j_call: TRBJ1-3; v_call: TRBV6-1; clone_size: few; d_call: -; cdr3_nt: TGTGCCAGCAGTGAAGGGGAGTCTGGAAACACCATATATTTT; cdr3_aa: CASSEGESGNTIYF
cdr3_length: 17; j_call: TRBJ2-3; v_call: TRBV19; clone_size: -; d_call: TRBD2; cdr3_nt: TGTGCCAGTAGTATTCTCATTTCGGGGGGAAGATCAGATACGCAGTATTTT; cdr3_aa: CASSILISGGRSDTQYF
cdr3_length: 13; j_call: TRBJ1-2; v_call: TRBV20-1; clone_size: few; d_call: TRBD1; cdr3_nt: TGCAGTGCTAGTAAGACAGGGTCCTATGGCTACACCTTC; cdr3_aa: CSASKTGSYGYTF
cdr3_length: 17; j_call: TRBJ1-3; v_call: TRBV4-1; clone_size: few; d_call: -; cdr3_nt: TGCGCCAGCAGTCAAGCCAACCTAATAAGCTCTGGAAACACCATATATTTT; cdr3_aa: CASSQANLISSGNTIYF
cdr3_length: 14; j_call: TRBJ1-6; v_call: TRBV6-2/TRBV6-3; clone_size: -; d_call: TRBD1; cdr3_nt: TGTGCCAGCAGCCCACAGGGGGGAGAGTCACCCCTCCACTTT; cdr3_aa: CASSPQGGESPLHF
cdr3_length: 14; j_call: TRBJ2-7; v_call: TRBV6-5; clone_size: few; d_call: TRBD1; cdr3_nt: TGTGCCAGCAGCCGGGACAGGGGAAGTCGGGAGCAGTACTTC; cdr3_aa: CASSRDRGSREQYF
cdr3_length: 16; j_call: TRBJ1-1; v_call: TRBV2; clone_size: -; d_call: TRBD1; cdr3_nt: TGTGCCAGCAGGTACGGACAGGGGCTCCTGAACACTGAAGCTTTCTTT; cdr3_aa: CASRYGQGLLNTEAFF
cdr3_length: 14; j_call: TRBJ2-7; v_call: TRBV3-1/TRBV3-2; clone_size: -; d_call: TRBD1; cdr3_nt: TGTGCCAGCAGCCAAGTACAGGGGGCCTACGAGCAGTACTTC; cdr3_aa: CASSQVQGAYEQYF
cdr3_length: 18; j_call: TRBJ1-6; v_call: TRBV2; clone_size: -; d_call: -; cdr3_nt: TGTGCCAGCAGTGAAAGGGTGTCGGGGAGCTCCTATAATTCACCCCTCCACTTT; cdr3_aa: CASSERVSGSSYNSPLHF
cdr3_length: 14; j_call: TRBJ2-1; v_call: TRBV27; clone_size: once; d_call: -; cdr3_nt: TGTGCCAGCAGTTTAGCGGGGGCCGGGGATGAGCAGTTCTTC; cdr3_aa: CASSLAGAGDEQFF
cdr3_length: 16; j_call: TRBJ2-7; v_call: TRBV14; clone_size: -; d_call: TRBD1; cdr3_nt: TGTGCCAGCAGCCCCCGGGGCGGGACAGGGCCCTACGAGCAGTACTTC; cdr3_aa: CASSPRGGTGPYEQYF
cdr3_length: 14; j_call: TRBJ2-3; v_call: TRBV6-5; clone_size: few; d_call: TRBD1; cdr3_nt: TGTGCCAGCCTTGGACAGGGGAGAACAGATACGCAGTATTTT; cdr3_aa: CASLGQGRTDTQYF
cdr3_length: 16; j_call: TRBJ2-7; v_call: TRBV21-1; clone_size: medium-sized; d_call: -; cdr3_nt: TGTGCCAGCAGCGCCGGACGGGACAGCCCTTCCTACGAGCAGTACTTC; cdr3_aa: CASSAGRDSPSYEQYF
cdr3_length: 14; j_call: TRBJ2-2; v_call: TRBV30; clone_size: -; d_call: TRBD2; cdr3_nt: TGTGCCTGGAGACTAGCGGGGGCGAGCGGGGAGCTGTTTTTT; cdr3_aa: CAWRLAGASGELFF
cdr3_length: 16; j_call: TRBJ2-3; v_call: TRBV5-6; clone_size: once; d_call: TRBD2; cdr3_nt: TGTGCCAGCACCCCCGGAGAGGGACTACTCACAGATACGCAGTATTTT; cdr3_aa: CASTPGEGLLTDTQYF
cdr3_length: 15; j_call: TRBJ1-6; v_call: TRBV6-5; clone_size: -; d_call: -; cdr3_nt: TGTGCCAGCAGTTCAGGAGTCTCCTATAATTCACCCCTCCACTTT; cdr3_aa: CASSSGVSYNSPLHF
cdr3_length: 14; j_call: TRBJ2-2; v_call: TRBV19; clone_size: -; d_call: TRBD2; cdr3_nt: TGTGCCAGTAGAGCGGGGGGGTTGTCCGGGGAGCTGTTTTTT; cdr3_aa: CASRAGGLSGELFF
cdr3_length: 14; j_call: TRBJ2-5; v_call: TRBV30; clone_size: -; d_call: -; cdr3_nt: TGTGCCTGGAGTCGGGACACGACCCAAGAGACCCAGTACTTC; cdr3_aa: CAWSRDTTQETQYF
cdr3_length: 11; j_call: TRBJ1-2; v_call: TRBV30; clone_size: once; d_call: -; cdr3_nt: TGTGCCCGGTCAGATAACTATGGCTACACCTTC; cdr3_aa: CARSDNYGYTF
cdr3_length: 16; j_call: TRBJ1-1; v_call: TRBV3-1/TRBV3-2; clone_size: -; d_call: -; cdr3_nt: TGTGCCAGCAGCCAAGGGTATGGGAATCTGAACACTGAAGCTTTCTTT; cdr3_aa: CASSQGYGNLNTEAFF
cdr3_length: 13; j_call: TRBJ2-2; v_call: TRBV5-6; clone_size: -; d_call: -; cdr3_nt: TGTGCCAGCAGCGCAACACTACCAGGGGAGCTGTTTTTT; cdr3_aa: CASSATLPGELFF
cdr3_length: 14; j_call: TRBJ1-3; v_call: TRBV6-5; clone_size: -; d_call: -; cdr3_nt: TGTGCCAGCAGGGGGACCGGCTCTGGAAACACCATATATTTT; cdr3_aa: CASRGTGSGNTIYF
cdr3_length: 14; j_call: TRBJ2-1; v_call: TRBV5-1; clone_size: once; d_call: TRBD1; cdr3_nt: TGCGCCAGCAGCTTGGAGACAGGGGTCTATGAGCAGTTCTTC; cdr3_aa: CASSLETGVYEQFF
cdr3_length: 13; j_call: TRBJ2-1; v_call: TRBV5-1; clone_size: -; d_call: TRBD2; cdr3_nt: TGCGCCAGCAGCACGGCTAGCGGGGGGGCCGAGTTCTTC; cdr3_aa: CASSTASGGAEFF
cdr3_length: 18; j_call: TRBJ2-3; v_call: TRBV7-8; clone_size: -; d_call: TRBD2; cdr3_nt: TGTGCCAGCAGCCCTGGACTAGCGGGGGGCCGGAGCACAGATACGCAGTATTTT; cdr3_aa: CASSPGLAGGRSTDTQYF